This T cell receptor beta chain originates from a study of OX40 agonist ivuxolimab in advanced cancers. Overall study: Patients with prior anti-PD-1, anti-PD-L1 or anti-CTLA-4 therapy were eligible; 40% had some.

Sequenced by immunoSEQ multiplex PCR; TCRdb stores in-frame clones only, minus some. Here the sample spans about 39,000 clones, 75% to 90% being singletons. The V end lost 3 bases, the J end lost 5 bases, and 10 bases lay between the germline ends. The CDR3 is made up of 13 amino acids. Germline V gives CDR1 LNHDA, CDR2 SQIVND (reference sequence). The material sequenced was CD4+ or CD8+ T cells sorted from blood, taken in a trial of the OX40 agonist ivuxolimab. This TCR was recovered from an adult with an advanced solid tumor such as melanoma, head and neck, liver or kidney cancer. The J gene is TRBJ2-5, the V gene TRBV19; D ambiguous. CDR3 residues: CASSIDLRETQYF. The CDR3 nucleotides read TGTGCCAGTAGTATCGACCTCCGCGAGACCCAGTACTTC.